The rows below give T cell receptor beta chains drawn from one sample of a study of T cells in localized non-small cell lung cancer. The table came from immunoSEQ multiplex PCR; TCRdb's copy has only in-frame clones and leaves some out. The table lists roughly 24,000 clones, roughly nine tenths of them singletons. The specimen was peripheral blood, collected before any cancer treatment. The receptors were gathered from a man between 40 and 69 years old with stage I squamous cell lung carcinoma. Each CDR3 is given with its conserved first and last residue. Fields, in order: D gene, CDR3 length, V gene, J gene, CDR3 protein, CDR3 DNA. A D gene is named only where the DNA matches it firmly.

>NA|13|TRBV19|TRBJ1-5
CASSTAGNPPQHF
TGTGCCAGTAGTACAGCAGGGAATCCGCCCCAGCATTTT
>NA|14|TRBV18|TRBJ2-5
CASSLHWYQETQYF
TGTGCCAGCTCACTTCATTGGTACCAAGAGACCCAGTACTTC
>TRBD2|17|TRBV5-1|TRBJ2-3
CASSPPTSGGSTDTQYF
TGCGCCAGCAGCCCGCCGACTAGCGGGGGGAGCACAGATACGCAGTATTTT
>NA|13|TRBV2|TRBJ1-1
CATDLQGMGVAFF
TGTGCCACAGACCTACAGGGTATGGGGGTGGCTTTCTTT
>TRBD1|12|TRBV28|TRBJ1-2
CASRDRGGGYTF
TGTGCCAGCAGGGACAGGGGAGGCGGCTACACCTTC
>TRBD1|18|TRBV7-9|TRBJ2-2
CASSPGTGENWDTGELFF
TGTGCCAGCAGTCCCGGGACAGGGGAAAATTGGGACACCGGGGAGCTGTTTTTT
>NA|11|TRBV7-9|TRBJ2-7
CASSPTTEQYF
TGTGCCAGCAGCCCTACCACCGAGCAGTACTTC
>NA|16|TRBV28|TRBJ1-6
CASSLMGDRSNSPLHF
TGTGCCAGCAGTTTAATGGGTGACAGATCTAATTCACCCCTCCACTTT
>NA|13|TRBV23-1|TRBJ2-7
CASTPGLRVRQYF
TGCGCCAGCACTCCGGGACTTAGGGTTCGGCAGTACTTC
>NA|16|TRBV4-1|TRBJ2-7
CASSQAETGISYEQYF
TGCGCCAGCAGCCAAGCTGAAACCGGGATCTCCTACGAGCAGTACTTC
>NA|14|TRBV5-1|TRBJ2-7
CASSSGTDYYEQYF
TGCGCCAGCAGCTCGGGGACGGATTACTACGAGCAGTACTTC